This T cell receptor beta chain was recorded in a study of beta chain features in type 1 diabetes (dated by TCRdb to 2017 to 2018). Turning to the overall study: Patients and healthy donors did not differ in mean age, gender distribution, total cell number or subset yield. A total of under 120,000,000 sorted cells were examined across all samples, and RNA yield correlated strongly with the number of cells per subset. In the study, recently diagnosed type 1 diabetes patients and matched healthy donors were compared on the TCRB repertoires of their sorted circulating CD4+ T cell subsets. Whereas all 28 donors provided naive and central memory subsets, regulatory and stem cell-like memory subsets were isolated from just 8 patients and roughly eight healthy donors. Overall study outcomes, separate from this receptor: PCR may preferentially amplify shorter templates, but because patient and control samples were amplified and corrected together, any resulting skew would affect both groups equally. In all four CD4+ subsets, TCRB CDR3 length was moderately but significantly shorter in type 1 diabetes patients. Because the HLA sub-analyses included only small numbers of individuals, any influence of HLA type on TCRB rearrangement was left unresolved. Because cDNA was sequenced instead of genomic DNA, highly expressing activated cells could be over-represented, though the groups showed no difference in activation or CD3 levels. Naive, central memory and regulatory TCRB repertoires appeared to be more alike among patients than among healthy donors. Patients with type 1 diabetes made fewer insertions and deleted more nucleotides at VDJ recombination sites, implying thymic rearrangement abnormalities.

From each donor, a single peripheral blood sample of about 110 mL on average was drawn into heparinised tubes. Naive, central memory, regulatory and stem cell-like memory CD4+ T cells were sorted on a BD FACSAria II using a panel including CD45RO, CCR7, CD25, CD127, CD95 and CD27. Purity was above 98% for every sorted population. PBMCs were isolated right away by Lymphoprep density gradient centrifugation and were stained directly, without culture. Samples were stained and sorted in pairs, with one healthy donor and one patient per experiment, so that batch effects were minimized. The entire isolated RNA was reverse transcribed using the High Capacity cDNA Reverse Transcription Kit, and thus expressed TCRB transcripts were sequenced. Deep immunoSEQ sequencing was performed on naive, central memory and regulatory T cell samples, with an average of roughly 3.3 million total reads per sample. After sorted cells were lysed in RLT buffer, RNA was extracted with DNase-treated RNeasy Micro or Mini kits, with the choice depending on cell number. To prevent cross-contamination, each cell subset was processed individually, whereas patient and healthy donor samples were processed jointly. The immunoSEQ multiplex PCR was used to amplify TCRB sequences from cDNA, yielding 87-bp fragments that span the CDR3 region. The amplicons were sequenced using the Illumina HiSeq platform. The published analysis was carried out like this. Synthetic template baselines were used to correct PCR bias computationally, reads within Hamming distance 2 were collapsed, and singletons that could not be merged were discarded. Reads were aligned to IMGT to assign V, D and J genes, CDR3 length, and insertions or deletions at six rearrangement sites. Within each subset, clonotype counts were normalized to sorted cell number, after which true diversity and Gini coefficients were computed with the tcR R package. The overlap coefficient, calculated on TCRB nucleotide sequences, was used to quantify repertoire sharing. As a proxy for the pre-selection repertoire, out-of-frame TCRB sequences from naive cells were analyzed. TCRdb stores this immuneACCESS table with in-frame sequences only. Part of the clones is absent; in the studies checked, under half of the shortfall reflects unresolved V genes, and no reason is known for the rest. The DNA was the basis for D and trimming; V, J and clone size are from that table. This sample lists 600,000 to 700,000 clones; 9.5% to 15% were detected once. Of the sample, around 0.12% is held by the ten largest clones.

V and J are trimmed by 5 bases and 5 bases, and the gene matches miss 4 bases of the junction. The CDR1 and CDR2 encoded by the germline V gene are MNHEY and SVGAGI. From the cysteine through the phenylalanine, the CDR3 covers 15 amino acids. Of all the DNA, just the CDR3 is kept, 45 bases in frame from base 1. In regard to this clone: The target of this receptor is not known. No base-level quality is on record; no much larger clone is a single base apart.

The chain is encoded by TRBV6-5 joined to TRBJ1-5, with 12 bases in between that match TRBD1. This receptor was taken from a man younger than 45 with type 1 diabetes. The sequencing sample was made of naive CD4+ T cells from blood. In the paper's terms, the cell subset or site label means: true naive CD4+ T cells. The sequenced DNA is TGTGCCAGCAGTCCGGGACAGGGGGCGGATCAGCCCCAGCATTTT. This is translated as CASSPGQGADQPQHF.